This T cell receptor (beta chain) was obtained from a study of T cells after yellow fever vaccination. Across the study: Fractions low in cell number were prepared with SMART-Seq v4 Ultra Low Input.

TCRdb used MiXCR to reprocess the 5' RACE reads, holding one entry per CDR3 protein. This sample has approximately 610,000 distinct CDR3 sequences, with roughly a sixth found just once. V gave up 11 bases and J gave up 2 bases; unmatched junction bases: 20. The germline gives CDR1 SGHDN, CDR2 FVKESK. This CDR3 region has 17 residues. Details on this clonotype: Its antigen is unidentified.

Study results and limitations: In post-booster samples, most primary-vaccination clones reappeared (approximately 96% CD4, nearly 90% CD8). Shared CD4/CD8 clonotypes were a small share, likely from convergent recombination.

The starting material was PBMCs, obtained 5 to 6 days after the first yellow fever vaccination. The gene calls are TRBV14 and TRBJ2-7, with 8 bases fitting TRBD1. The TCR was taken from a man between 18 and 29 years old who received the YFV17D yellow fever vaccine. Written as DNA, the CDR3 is TGTGCCGGGACCGGGACAGGCCCAACCTATCCTGCCTACGAGCAGTACGTC. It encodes CAGTGTGPTYPAYEQYV.